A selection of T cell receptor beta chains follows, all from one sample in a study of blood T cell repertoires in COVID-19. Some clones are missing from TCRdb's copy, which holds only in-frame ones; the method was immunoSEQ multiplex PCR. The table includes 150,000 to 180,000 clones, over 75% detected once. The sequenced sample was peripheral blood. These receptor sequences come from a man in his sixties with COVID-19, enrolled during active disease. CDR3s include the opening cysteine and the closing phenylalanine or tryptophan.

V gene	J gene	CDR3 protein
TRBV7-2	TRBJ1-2	CASSSQAIIGGYTF
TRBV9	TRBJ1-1	CASSVFGWANTEAFF
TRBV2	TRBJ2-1	CASSVRSGMTYNEQFF
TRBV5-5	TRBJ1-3	CASSPPGGTQGNTIYF
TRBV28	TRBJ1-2	CASSRQDGYTF
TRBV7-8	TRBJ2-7	CASSRPRDRDTYEQYF
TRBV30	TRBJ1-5	CAWSVQQNQPQHF
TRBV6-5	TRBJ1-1	CAARGRITEAFF
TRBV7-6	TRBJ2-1	CASSMPGSDEQFF
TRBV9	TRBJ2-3	CASSVGATSTGTDTQYF
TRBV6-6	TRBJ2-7	CASSYPPSASSYEQYF
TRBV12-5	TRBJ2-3	CASGLVPGDTQYF
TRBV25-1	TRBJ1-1	CASSGNRGRLSRTEAFF
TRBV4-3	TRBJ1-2	CASSQDLGQGYGYTF
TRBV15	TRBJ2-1	CATSRDLRNNEQFF
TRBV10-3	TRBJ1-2	CAISELGSYGYTF
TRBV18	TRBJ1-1	CASSPQGGVLNTEAFF
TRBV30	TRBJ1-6	CAWRNTGVNSPLHF
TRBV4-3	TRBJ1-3	CASSQDGQFSGNTIYF
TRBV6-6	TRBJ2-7	CASSDGPSGSYEQYF
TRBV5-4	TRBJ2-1	CASSTRDRVVNEQFF
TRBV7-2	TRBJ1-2	CASSLGTANYGYTF
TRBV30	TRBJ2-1	CAWSVRREQFF
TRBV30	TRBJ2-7	CAWSTSSPYEQYF
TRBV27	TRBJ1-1	CASSPGQGSRTEAFF
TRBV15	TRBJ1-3	CATSRSSGNTIYF
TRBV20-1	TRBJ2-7	CSVTHSYEQYF
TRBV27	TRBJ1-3	CATRPSGGGNTIYF
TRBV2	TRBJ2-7	CASSRSYEQYF
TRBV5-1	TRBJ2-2	CASSRLAGFLDGELFF
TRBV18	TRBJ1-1	CASSPTAHTVTEAFF
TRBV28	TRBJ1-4	CASRLAGEKLFF
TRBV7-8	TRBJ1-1	CASSFATGSNTEAFF
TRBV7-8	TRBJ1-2	CASTAATSSGKYGYTF
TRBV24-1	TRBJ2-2	CATSEAGGKGAGELFF
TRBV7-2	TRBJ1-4	CASSLIPRGEKLFF
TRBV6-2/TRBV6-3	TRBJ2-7	CASSYQGDPYEQYF
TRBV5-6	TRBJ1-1	CASSLRRLTNTEAFF
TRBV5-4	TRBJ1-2	CASNGGAGGYTF
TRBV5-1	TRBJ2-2	CASSLDGQGYTGELFF
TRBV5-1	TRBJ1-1	CASSLDHSPDAFF
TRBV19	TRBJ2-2	CASSIERYSTGELFF
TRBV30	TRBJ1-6	CACTPGYNSPLHF
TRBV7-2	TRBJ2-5	CASSRKVSGGSLDQTQYF
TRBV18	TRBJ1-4	CASSPPSRGRHEKLFF
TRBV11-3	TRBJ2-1	CAIAGGAYNEQFF
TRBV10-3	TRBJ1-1	CAISDPTGGTEAFF
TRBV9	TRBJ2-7	CASSAAGGISYEQYF